Below, 5 T cell receptor beta chains from the same sample are listed, as sequenced in a study of blood T cell repertoires in COVID-19. TCRdb's copy holds only in-frame clones and misses some; the assay was immunoSEQ multiplex PCR. Here the sample spans roughly 95,000 clones, approximately 90% being singletons. Sequencing used peripheral blood. The receptors here all came from a woman between 50 and 59 years old in a cohort sampled during active COVID-19.

The chain joins TRBV10-3 to TRBJ1-5; 9 positions match TRBD1. Germline loops: CDR1 ENHRY, CDR2 SYGVKD. This CDR3 is built from 13 residues. V shed 11 bases, J shed 5 bases, and the junction held 7 bases outside the gene matches. The CDR3, as DNA: TGTGCCTCGCGGAGGACAGGGGATCAGCCCCAGCATTTT. The encoded protein is CASRRTGDQPQHF.

The CDR3 DNA reads TGTGCCAGTAGTACCGCGCGCACCGGGGAGCTGTTTTTT. As protein: CASSTARTGELFF. The chain links TRBV19 to TRBJ2-2; D call uncertain. V was cut by 4 bases and J by 4 bases, with 7 bases left in between. The CDR3 has 13 residues. Germline CDR1 is LNHDA and CDR2 is SQIVND (reference sequence). The full variable domain, rest sourced from reference TRBV19 and TRBJ2-2, is DGGITQSPKYLFRKEGQNVTLSCEQNLNHDAMYWYRQDPGQGLRLIYYSQIVNDFQKGDIAEGYSVSREKKESFPLTVTSAQKNPTAFYLCASSTARTGELFFGEGSRLTVL.

The V and J genes are TRBV2 and TRBJ1-1, with a possible D match to TRBD1 (5 bases). Germline V gene sequence: CDR1 SNHLY, CDR2 FYNNEI. The V and J ends lost 7 bases and 6 bases respectively, with 24 bases between them. The CDR3 sequence is 16 residues long. CDR3 bases: TGTGCCAGCACCCGCGGGGGGGTTTTGGGTCGGGCTGAAGCTTTCTTT. Residues: CASTRGGVLGRAEAFF.

This sequence joins TRBV4-1 and TRBJ1-2; TRBD1 aligns across 7 bases. CDR1 is MGHRA, CDR2 YSYEKL, per germline. CDR3 size: 16 residues. Trimming cost V 0 bases and J 7 bases; bases outside gene matches: 11. The CDR3 region is CASSQETGLPTRGYTF. The CDR3, as DNA: TGCGCCAGCAGCCAAGAGACAGGGTTACCGACCCGTGGCTACACCTTC.

This rearrangement joins TRBV3-1 (or the pseudogene TRBV3-2) to TRBJ2-2; 7 positions match TRBD2. V lost 4 bases and J lost 5; bases outside the gene matches: 7. Germline-derived CDR1 and CDR2 are LGHDT and YNNKEL (reference sequence). CDR3 length: 15 amino acids. The CDR3, as DNA: TGTGCCAGCAGCCCGGTGGGGGGAGGGACCGGGGAGCTGTTTTTT. Residues: CASSPVGGGTGELFF.